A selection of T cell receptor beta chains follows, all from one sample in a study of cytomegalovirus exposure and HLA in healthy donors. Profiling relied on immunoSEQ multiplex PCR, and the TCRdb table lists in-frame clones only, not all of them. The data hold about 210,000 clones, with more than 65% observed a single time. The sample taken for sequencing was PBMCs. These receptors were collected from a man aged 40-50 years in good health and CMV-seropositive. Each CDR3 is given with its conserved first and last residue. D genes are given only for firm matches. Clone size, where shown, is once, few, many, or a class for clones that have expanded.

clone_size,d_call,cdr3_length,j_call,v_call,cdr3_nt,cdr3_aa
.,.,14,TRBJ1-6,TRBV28,TGTGCCAGCAGTTTGGACAGTAGGAATTCACCCCTCCACTTT,CASSLDSRNSPLHF
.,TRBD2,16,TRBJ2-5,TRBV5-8,TGTGCCAGCAGCCCCCACGCGGGGGAACCCCAAGAGACCCAGTACTTC,CASSPHAGEPQETQYF
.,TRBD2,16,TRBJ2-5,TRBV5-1,TGCGCCAGCAGCTTGGCGGGACTAGCGGGAGGCGAGACCCAGTACTTC,CASSLAGLAGGETQYF
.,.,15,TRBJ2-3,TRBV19,TGTGCCAGTAGTACAGCGGACAGTTCCACAGATACGCAGTATTTT,CASSTADSSTDTQYF
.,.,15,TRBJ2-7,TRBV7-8,TGTGCCAGCAGCCGCGGGACGGTGAGCTCCTACGAGCAGTACTTC,CASSRGTVSSYEQYF
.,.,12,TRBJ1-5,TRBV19,TGTGCCAGTACTATCTCCAATCAGCCCCAGCATTTT,CASTISNQPQHF
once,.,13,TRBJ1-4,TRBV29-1,TGCAGCGCCCGGGGCGGGGCAGGGGAAAAACTGTTTTTT,CSARGGAGEKLFF
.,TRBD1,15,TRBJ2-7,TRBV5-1,TGCGCCAGCAGCCCTACAGGGGCTTCCTCCTACGAGCAGTACTTC,CASSPTGASSYEQYF
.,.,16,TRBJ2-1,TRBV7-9,TGTGCCAGCAGCTTAGGAGCGGGCCCGGGTGGTAATGAGCAGTTCTTC,CASSLGAGPGGNEQFF
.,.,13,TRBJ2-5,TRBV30,TGTGCCTGGAGTCAGGGAATACCAGAGACCCAGTACTTC,CAWSQGIPETQYF
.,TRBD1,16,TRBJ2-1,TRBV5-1,TGCGCCAGCAGCGCAATCGACAGGGGCATTTACAATGAGCAGTTCTTC,CASSAIDRGIYNEQFF
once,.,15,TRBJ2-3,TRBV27,TGTGCCAGCCAGGGACTCGACTCCCTCACAGATACGCAGTATTTT,CASQGLDSLTDTQYF
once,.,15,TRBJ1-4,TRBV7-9,TGTGCCAGCAGCTTAGCCTGGCAGAATAATGAAAAACTGTTTTTT,CASSLAWQNNEKLFF
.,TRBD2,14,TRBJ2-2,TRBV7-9,TGTGCCTCTTCTCTAGCGGGGGCGGCCGGGGAGCTGTTTTTT,CASSLAGAAGELFF
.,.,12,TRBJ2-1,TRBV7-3,TGTGCCAGCAGCTTAACAGCCGGGGAGCAGTTCTTC,CASSLTAGEQFF
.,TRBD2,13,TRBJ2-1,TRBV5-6,TGTGCCAGCAGCTTATGGGGGGGCAATGAGCAGTTCTTC,CASSLWGGNEQFF
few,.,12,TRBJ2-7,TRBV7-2,TGTGCCAGCAGCCCCCCACTGACAGAGCAGTACTTC,CASSPPLTEQYF
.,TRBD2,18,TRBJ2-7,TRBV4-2,TGTGCCAGCAGCCAAGACAAGGGACTAGCGGGAACCACCTACGAGCAGTACTTC,CASSQDKGLAGTTYEQYF
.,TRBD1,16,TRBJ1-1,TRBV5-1,TGCGCCAGCAGCCCGAGACCCGGGACAGTGAACACTGAAGCTTTCTTT,CASSPRPGTVNTEAFF
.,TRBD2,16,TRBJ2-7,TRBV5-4,TGTGCCAGCAGTTGGGGACTAGCGGGATCCACCTACGAGCAGTACTTC,CASSWGLAGSTYEQYF
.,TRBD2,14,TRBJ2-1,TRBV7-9,TGTGCCAGCAGCCGAGCGGGAGGGGGATATGAGCAGTTCTTC,CASSRAGGGYEQFF
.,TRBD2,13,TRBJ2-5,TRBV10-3,TGTGCCATCAGCGAACGGGAGGGGTATGAGCAGTACTTC,CAISEREGYEQYF
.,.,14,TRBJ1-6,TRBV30,TGTGCCTGGGTCCGGGACGGACAGCTTTCACCCCTCCACTTT,CAWVRDGQLSPLHF
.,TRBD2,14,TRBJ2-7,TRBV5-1,TGCGCCAGCAGCGTCGGCGGGGGAAGCTACGAGCAGTACTTC,CASSVGGGSYEQYF
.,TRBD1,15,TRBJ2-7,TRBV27,TGTGCCAGCAGTTTAAGTCTGGGACAGCCCTACGAGCAGTACTTC,CASSLSLGQPYEQYF
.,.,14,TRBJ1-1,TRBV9,TGTGCCAGCAGCGTAGGCACAGGGTTCACTGAAGCTTTCTTT,CASSVGTGFTEAFF
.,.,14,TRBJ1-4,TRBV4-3,TGCGCCAGCAGCCCGGTGGGGGGTAATGAAAAACTGTTTTTT,CASSPVGGNEKLFF
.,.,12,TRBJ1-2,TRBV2,TGTGCCAGCAGTGGGACAGACTATGGCTACACCTTC,CASSGTDYGYTF
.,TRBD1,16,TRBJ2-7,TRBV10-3,TGTGCCATCAGTGCCACCGGGACAGGGGTCTCCTACGAGCAGTACTTC,CAISATGTGVSYEQYF
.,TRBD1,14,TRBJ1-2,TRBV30,TGTGCCTGGAGTGGGGGCCGACAGGGATATGGCTACACCTTC,CAWSGGRQGYGYTF
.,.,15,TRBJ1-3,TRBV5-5,TGTGCCAGCAGCCAGCGGGGAGACTCTGGAAACACCATATATTTT,CASSQRGDSGNTIYF